The T cell receptor (beta chain) described here comes from a study of T cell clonotyping in hematopoietic cell transplantation. Study at large: Recipients' pretransplant samples followed cytoreduction.

Study results and caveats: Recipient TCR diversity dropped after transplant; expanded clonotypes rose from day 30 to 180. Broader posttransplant TCR repertoire diversity was predicted by graft donor and pretransplant recipient Inverse Simpson Index values. CD4 and CD8 repertoire contributions could not be separated without sorting.

Data came from immunoSEQ multiplex PCR; TCRdb stores just in-frame clones and leaves some out. Seen here are 25,000 to 30,000 clones, about 92% observed once, and the top ten hold approximately 2.2%. As to this clone: Its antigen is not identified.

Specified time point: recipient sample about 28 days before transplant, after cytoreduction. The CDR3 runs 15 residues. Germline lookup yields CDR1 SGHTA and CDR2 FQGNSA. With V trimmed by 5 bases and J by 10 bases, 13 bases remained unmatched. The sequence was collected from a man between 50 and 59 years old with acute myeloid leukemia. Some clones in this sample may be carry-over from other donors' samples. The sample here was peripheral blood mononuclear cells, taken before stem cell transplant. The J gene is TRBJ2-1, the V gene TRBV7-2; the match to TRBD2 covers 8 bases. CDR3 sequence (DNA): TGTGCCAGCAGCCCCGGGAGGGGAAGGGGTAGGGAGCAGTTCTTC. It yields the protein CASSPGRGRGREQFF.